A single sample is the source of the 11 T cell receptor beta chains below, sequenced in a study of Graves' ophthalmopathy and Graves' hyperthyroidism. TCR beta CDR3 regions were amplified from RNA transcripts. HTBI-primed first-round RT-PCR preceded second-round multiplex PCR. TCRdb fed the multiplex PCR reads into MiXCR, producing one record per CDR3 protein. The sample has approximately 700,000 distinct CDR3 sequences, roughly two fifths seen once; the top ten hold over 2.5%. Sequencing was carried out using peripheral blood. The source is an adult man with Graves' ophthalmopathy.

This clonotype was seen at least ten times. The chain employs TRBV19 and TRBJ1-1; D uncertain. Germline CDR1 reads LNHDA; CDR2 reads SQIVND (reference sequence). V lost 8 bases, J lost 1 base, and 8 bases lay in between. The CDR3 contains 12 residues. The CDR3 DNA reads as TGTGCCAGTCGGAGGGAGAACACTGAAGCTTTCTTT. This gives the protein CASRRENTEAFF.

This clonotype was recorded many times. The rearrangement joins TRBV7-8 to TRBJ1-1; the D is unclear. Between the trimmed V and J ends, which lost 0 bases and 6 bases, there was a span of 8 bases. Germline V gives CDR1 SGHVS, CDR2 FQNEAQ. The CDR3 is made up of 13 amino acids. The CDR3 is CASSLAPWAEAFF. DNA of the CDR3: TGTGCCAGCAGCTTAGCGCCGTGGGCTGAAGCTTTCTTT.

The chain combines TRBV27 with TRBJ2-7; D is unresolved. Trimming stripped 6 bases from V and 4 bases from J, with 16 bases between. This CDR3 is 14 amino acids long. Germline CDR1 reads MNHEY; CDR2 reads SMNVEV (reference sequence). The CDR3: CASSPPDARYEQYF. The CDR3 DNA reads TGTGCCAGCAGCCCCCCGGACGCTCGATACGAGCAGTACTTC.

A few counts support this clonotype. The CDR3 DNA reads TGCAGTGCTAGGCGGGTCTCCGGTGGATACGAGCAGTACTTC. This encodes CSARRVSGGYEQYF. The genes are TRBV20-1 and TRBJ2-7; D is possibly TRBD2 (5 bases). The germline V gene encodes CDR1 DFQATT and CDR2 SNEGSKA (reference sequence). V was trimmed by 3 bases and J by 4 bases, leaving 16 bases between them. The CDR3 has 14 amino acids.

Only one count was recorded for this clonotype. The chain employs TRBV9 and TRBJ1-6, with a tentative D call TRBD1 (6 bases). Germline V CDR1 and CDR2: SGDLS, YYNGEE. This CDR3 contains 16 residues. With 3 bases removed from V and 3 bases from J, the gap between germline ends came to 13 bases. CDR3 DNA: TGTGCCAGCAGCGACCGGGGGGGCAACTATAATTCACCCCTCCACTTT. As protein: CASSDRGGNYNSPLHF.

The CDR3 DNA is TGTGCCACCAGCAGACAGGGGGTAACTGGCTACACCTTC. Residues: CATSRQGVTGYTF. The chain combines TRBV15 with TRBJ1-2, with 7 positions matching TRBD1. Germline lookup yields CDR1 LNHNV and CDR2 YYDKDF (reference sequence). Trimming at V came to 2 bases and at J to 7 bases, leaving 4 bases not matched to a gene. CDR3 length: 13 amino acids.

This clonotype came up once. The conserved phenylalanine or tryptophan is not found at the CDR3 terminus, so this likely reflects a read error. The rearrangement uses TRBV25-1 and TRBJ1-5; D not certain. The CDR3 covers 12 residues. Between the trimmed V and J ends, which lost 6 bases and 5 bases, there was a span of 8 bases. Germline V lookup: CDR1 MGHDK, CDR2 SYGVNS. In DNA, the CDR3 is TGTGCCAGCAGCTTACCAGATCAGCCCCAGCATTTA. The encoded protein is CASSLPDQPQHL.

The rearrangement joins TRBV10-3 to TRBJ2-2; 16 nucleotides agree with TRBD2. The germline gives CDR1 ENHRY, CDR2 SYGVKD. CDR3 length equals 16 residues. V gave up 11 bases and J gave up 6 bases; unmatched junction bases: 9. The CDR3 region is CAASPGLAGGPGELFF. CDR3 nucleotide sequence: TGTGCCGCAAGCCCGGGACTAGCGGGAGGGCCCGGGGAGCTGTTTTTT.

The chain carries TRBV10-3 and TRBJ2-7, with a tentative D call TRBD1 (6 bases). This CDR3 is 13 amino acids long. From germline, CDR1 is ENHRY and CDR2 SYGVKD. Trimming cost V 8 bases and J 7 bases, with 18 bases left between them. The CDR3 nucleotides are TGTGCCATCGGTGGGGGCTCCTACAATGAGCAGTACTTC. This sequence encodes CAIGGGSYNEQYF.

J is TRBJ2-5 and V is TRBV2, with TRBD2 identical over 14 bases. V was clipped by 5 bases and J by 2 bases; unmatched bases: 10. The length of the CDR3 is 18 residues. Germline values: CDR1 SNHLY, CDR2 FYNNEI. The CDR3 sequence is CASSSRLAGGTTQETQYF. The CDR3 DNA follows: TGTGCCAGCAGTTCGAGACTAGCGGGGGGGACTACGCAAGAGACCCAGTACTTC.

The chain recombines TRBV7-9 with TRBJ2-7; TRBD1 might be the D (6 bases). The CDR3 spans 15 residues. V was trimmed by 0 bases and J by 3 bases, leaving 12 bases between them. Germline V gene lookup returns CDR1 SEHNR and CDR2 FQNEAQ (reference sequence). The CDR3 spells CASSLAHWDNYEQYF. CDR3 nucleotides: TGTGCCAGCAGCTTAGCGCATTGGGACAACTACGAGCAGTACTTC.